The next 21 T cell receptor beta chains were all read from a single sample in a study of human T cells and chemical hapten exposure. One entry per CDR3 protein, called by TCRdb with MiXCR from the RACE reads. The sample contains 65,000 or so distinct CDR3 sequences, around 6.5% of which appear only once. The time point is: healthy volunteer bleed at 6 weeks. Unfractionated whole blood was the source of the extracted total RNA. The source material was whole blood. The receptors shown here come from a female donor in good health. Some clones in this sample may be carry-over from other donors' samples.

Ten or more counts support this clonotype. This sequence joins TRBV29-1 and TRBJ2-5; D is unresolved. The CDR3 consists of 11 residues. Germline V gene lookup returns CDR1 SQVTM and CDR2 ANQGSEA. The ends were cut back, 8 bases at V and 2 bases at J, with 9 bases in the middle. The CDR3 loop reads CSITLQETQYF. In nucleotides, the CDR3 is TGCAGCATTACGCTTCAAGAGACCCAGTACTTC.

Ten or more counts support this clonotype. V gene TRBV20-1 combines with J gene TRBJ2-4; D remains ambiguous. V was pared by 1 base and J by 0 bases, with 13 bases between. Germline CDR1 DFQATT, CDR2 SNEGSKA (reference sequence). This CDR3 has 16 amino acids. The CDR3 region is CSARGPWAVAKNIQYF. Here the CDR3 DNA reads TGCAGTGCTAGAGGCCCCTGGGCGGTAGCCAAAAACATTCAGTACTTC.

The rearrangement joins TRBV6-2 or TRBV6-3 to TRBJ2-6; D is unclear. CDR3 length: 16 amino acids. V lost 3 bases, J lost 0 bases, and 9 bases lay in between. Germline CDR1 is MNHEY and CDR2 is SVGEGT. CDR3 DNA sequence: TGTGCCAGCAGTTATCCACACTTCTCTGGGGCCAACGTCCTGACTTTC. Protein: CASSYPHFSGANVLTF.

This clonotype has a count of ten or more. The V and J genes are TRBV6-2 or TRBV6-3 and TRBJ1-1; TRBD1 agrees at 9 bases. The germline V gene has CDR1 MNHEY and CDR2 SVGEGT. Trimming cost V 6 bases and J 3 bases; bases outside gene matches: 5. The length of the CDR3 is 14 residues. This CDR3 reads CASRDRGKDTEAFF. CDR3 nucleotide sequence: TGTGCCAGCAGGGACAGGGGCAAAGACACTGAAGCTTTCTTT.

This clonotype was picked up many times. The V call is TRBV28, the J call TRBJ1-5; no definite D call. The V end lost 4 bases, the J end lost 3 bases, and 19 bases lay between the germline ends. This CDR3 region has 17 residues. CDR1 and CDR2 (germline): MDHEN, SYDVKM. The CDR3 loop reads CASSSPWNGAFNQPQHF. The CDR3 nucleotides are TGTGCCAGCAGTTCCCCATGGAATGGAGCGTTCAATCAGCCCCAGCATTTT.

This clonotype rates as medium-sized. V and J are TRBV29-1 and TRBJ2-3; 8 positions match TRBD2. This CDR3 spans 16 amino acids. Germline values: CDR1 SQVTM, CDR2 ANQGSEA. V was clipped by 1 base and J by 3 bases; unmatched bases: 9. The CDR3 DNA sequence: TGCAGCGTTGAAGGGGTTGGAGCGGGAGCGACAGATACGCAGTATTTT. Translation: CSVEGVGAGATDTQYF.

This clonotype was seen repeatedly, ten times or more. The chain recombines TRBV11-2 with TRBJ2-1, with D uncertain. The CDR3 covers 15 residues. The germline V gene has CDR1 SGHAT and CDR2 FQNNGV. V was shortened by 5 bases and J by 7 bases, with 18 bases between the two germline ends. The CDR3 DNA follows: TGTGCCAGCAGCCCAAATGTCGGCTATGGGAATGAGCAGTTCTTC. It is translated as CASSPNVGYGNEQFF.

V and J are TRBV29-1 and TRBJ2-7; 7 bases align to TRBD1. The germline CDR1 and CDR2 sequences are SQVTM and ANQGSEA. V was pared by 6 bases and J by 3 bases, with 8 bases of the junction left unmatched. This CDR3 spans 13 amino acids. Here the CDR3 reads CSVSGDRNYEQYF. CDR3 nucleotide sequence: TGCAGCGTCTCCGGGGACAGAAACTACGAGCAGTACTTC.

This clonotype was counted a few times. The rearrangement uses TRBV3-1 and TRBJ2-1, with 13 bases lining up with TRBD2. The V gene end was trimmed by 1 base and the J gene end by 7 bases; junction bases not matched to a gene: 4. The CDR3 totals 16 residues. Germline values: CDR1 LGHDT, CDR2 YNNKEL (reference sequence). The CDR3 region has the DNA TGTGCCAGCAGCCAAGTGGGACTAGCGGGAAATAATGAGCAGTTCTTC. Protein product: CASSQVGLAGNNEQFF.

This clonotype occurred a few times. The chain has TRBV9 and TRBJ1-1, with D possibly TRBD1 on 6 matching bases. Germline-derived CDR1 and CDR2 are SGDLS and YYNGEE. This CDR3 has 15 residues. V was pared by 5 bases and J by 7 bases, with 21 bases between. The CDR3 DNA follows: TGTGCCAGCAGGGCCCCAGGCCTGGGCAGGGGTGAAGCTTTCTTT. This codes for CASRAPGLGRGEAFF.

About this clonotype itself: One end of the junction does not line up with germline, which may come from a read error. This rearrangement joins TRBV29-1 to TRBJ1-2, with D unclear. The CDR3 is 13 residues long. Germline CDR1 reads SQVTM; CDR2 reads ANQGSEA. CDR3 DNA: TGCAGCGTTGAAGACAGAGGAGGAGGTGGCTACAACTTC. Protein: CSVEDRGGGGYNF.

This clonotype was detected many times. The V gene is TRBV20-1, the J gene TRBJ2-3, with D perhaps matching TRBD1 or TRBD2 (6 bases each). Per the germline V gene, CDR1 is DFQATT and CDR2 is SNEGSKA (reference sequence). V shed 4 bases and J shed 6 bases, with 20 bases lying between them. The CDR3 contains 15 residues. DNA for the CDR3: TGCAGTGCTAAGAGAGGGGACGGGGGCCCGGATACGCAGTATTTT. It yields the protein CSAKRGDGGPDTQYF.

This clonotype was detected many times. The chain uses TRBV20-1 and TRBJ2-7; either TRBD1 or TRBD2 may fit D (5 bases each). Germline V gene sequence: CDR1 DFQATT, CDR2 SNEGSKA (reference sequence). The CDR3 has 13 residues. The V gene lost 6 bases and the J gene lost 2 bases, with 14 bases spanning the gap. The CDR3 region is CSARGLFPYEQYF. The CDR3 DNA sequence: TGCAGTGCGAGGGGCCTTTTTCCCTACGAGCAGTACTTC.

This clonotype was recorded many times. This chain joins TRBV6-2 or TRBV6-3 and TRBJ1-1; a weak D match, TRBD1 (5 bases). Per germline, CDR1 MNHEY and CDR2 SVGEGT. V was trimmed by 2 bases and J by 1 base, leaving 11 bases between them. This CDR3 is 15 amino acids long. The CDR3 region has the DNA TGTGCCAGCAGTTACGATTTAGGGACGAACACTGAAGCTTTCTTT. Residues: CASSYDLGTNTEAFF.

This clonotype was seen at least ten times. This chain uses TRBV29-1 with TRBJ2-7; D not certain. Germline V lookup: CDR1 SQVTM, CDR2 ANQGSEA. V was cut by 7 bases and J by 3 bases, with 10 bases left in between. The CDR3 sequence is 11 residues long. The CDR3 loop is CSASKGYEQYF. Written as DNA, the CDR3 is TGCAGCGCCTCAAAAGGCTACGAGCAGTACTTC.

This clonotype was picked up many times. V and J are TRBV20-1 and TRBJ1-6; 10 nucleotides agree with TRBD1. After removal of 1 base from V and 6 bases from J, the junction contained 6 bases not matched to a gene. Germline V gives CDR1 DFQATT, CDR2 SNEGSKA (reference sequence). The CDR3 runs to 16 residues. CDR3 loop: CSARVPGTGANSPLHF. In DNA form, the CDR3 reads TGCAGTGCTAGAGTTCCTGGGACAGGGGCTAATTCACCCCTCCACTTT.

The rearrangement joins TRBV28 to TRBJ2-7; D is possibly TRBD2 (6 bases). The germline V gene encodes CDR1 MDHEN and CDR2 SYDVKM. V lost 2 bases to trimming and J lost 1 base, with 15 bases between them. This CDR3 spans 16 amino acids. CDR3 protein: CASSLEGGTGSYEQYF. In DNA form, the CDR3 reads TGTGCCAGCAGTTTAGAGGGCGGGACGGGTTCCTACGAGCAGTACTTC.

This clonotype appeared many times. The CDR3 region has the DNA TGCAGTTCCGGACTAGACCTAGCCAAAAACATTCAGTACTTC. Residues: CSSGLDLAKNIQYF. The V and J genes are TRBV20-1 and TRBJ2-4, with 7 bases aligning to TRBD2. The J segment lost 0 bases and the V segment lost 8 bases, leaving 7 bases of the junction unmatched. Per germline, CDR1 DFQATT and CDR2 SNEGSKA (reference sequence). This CDR3 is 14 amino acids long.

This clonotype was seen at least ten times. The genes are TRBV27 and TRBJ1-4; TRBD1 aligns across 12 bases. V gave up 6 bases and J gave up 7 bases; unmatched junction bases: 12. Germline CDR1 and CDR2: MNHEY and SMNVEV (reference sequence). The CDR3 spans 17 residues. The CDR3 sequence is CASRKSGQGAMGEKLFF. CDR3 nucleotide sequence: TGTGCCAGCAGGAAGTCGGGACAGGGGGCGATGGGTGAAAAACTGTTTTTT.

This clonotype has only a few counts. The chain is built from TRBV6-5 and TRBJ1-5, with D unclear. V was cut by 6 bases and J by 5 bases, with 26 bases left in between. Germline-derived CDR1 and CDR2 are MNHEY and SVGAGI. CDR3 length equals 18 residues. CDR3 sequence: CASRPIKIDRQAYQPQHF. CDR3 nucleotide sequence: TGTGCCAGCAGACCCATCAAAATAGACCGACAAGCCTATCAGCCCCAGCATTTT.

This clonotype was recorded a few times. This rearrangement joins TRBV28 to TRBJ2-3; D gene unclear. The CDR3 totals 10 residues. V was clipped by 10 bases and J by 6 bases, with 8 bases between them. CDR1 MDHEN and CDR2 SYDVKM come from the germline V gene. CDR3 nucleotides: TGTGCCACCCGAAGGGATACGCAGTATTTT. It translates to CATRRDTQYF.